A single sample gave rise to the 24 T cell receptor beta chains below, sequenced in a study of blood T cell repertoires in COVID-19. Profiling relied on immunoSEQ multiplex PCR, and the TCRdb table lists in-frame clones only, not all of them. The sample records 170,000 or so clones, 80% to 90% being singletons. Sequenced material: PBMCs or T cells enriched from blood (not recorded which). These receptors all come from a woman aged 18-35 years who had recovered from COVID-19.

V and J are TRBV19 and TRBJ2-1; D perhaps matches TRBD1 (6 bases). The germline gives CDR1 LNHDA, CDR2 SQIVND (reference sequence). The CDR3 has 15 amino acids. V was shortened by 4 bases and J by 0 bases, with 10 bases between the two germline ends. The chain's CDR3 is CASSKDSSSYNEQFF. As DNA, the CDR3 is TGTGCCAGTAGTAAGGACAGTAGCTCCTACAATGAGCAGTTCTTC. The variable domain in full, with the rest retrieved from reference TRBV19 and TRBJ2-1, is DGGITQSPKYLFRKEGQNVTLSCEQNLNHDAMYWYRQDPGQGLRLIYYSQIVNDFQKGDIAEGYSVSREKKESFPLTVTSAQKNPTAFYLCASSKDSSSYNEQFFGPGTRLTVL.

V gene TRBV21-1 combines with J gene TRBJ2-1; TRBD2 is the table's D call, not checked against the DNA. TRBV21-1 is classified as a pseudogene. The CDR3 has 17 amino acids. The CDR3 DNA reads as TGTGCCAGCAGCAGGCAATGCGGACTAGCGACATACAATGAGCAGTTCTTC. It yields the protein CASSRQCGLATYNEQFF.

The chain is built from TRBV7-6 and TRBJ2-2; 7 bases map to TRBD1. V lost 3 bases and J lost 2; bases outside the gene matches: 9. The length of the CDR3 is 17 residues. Germline CDR1 SGHVS, CDR2 FNYEAQ. CDR3 DNA sequence: TGTGCCAGCAGCTTCCTCAAAACAGGGGCCAACACCGGGGAGCTGTTTTTT. Residues: CASSFLKTGANTGELFF. Combining the CDR3 with reference TRBV7-6 and TRBJ2-2 gives the whole variable domain GAGVSQSPRYKVTKRGQDVALRCDPISGHVSLYWYRQALGQGPEFLTYFNYEAQQDKSGLPNDRFSAERPEGSISTLTIQRTEQRDSAMYRCASSFLKTGANTGELFFGEGSRLTVL.

V and J are TRBV6-6 and TRBJ2-7; maybe TRBD2 (6 bases). The CDR3 has 13 amino acids. Per the germline V gene, CDR1 is MNHNY and CDR2 is SVGAGI (reference sequence). V was pared by 6 bases and J by 4 bases, with 13 bases between. Here the CDR3 DNA reads TGTGCCAGCAGGGAGGGACGGAGTTACGAGCAGTACTTC. Translating it yields CASREGRSYEQYF.

This chain joins TRBV28 and TRBJ2-7, with D possibly being TRBD2 (5 bases). With 2 bases removed from V and 3 bases from J, the gap between germline ends came to 11 bases. There are 14 residues in the CDR3. Germline V gives CDR1 MDHEN, CDR2 SYDVKM. CDR3 in amino acids: CASSLTRGVYEQYF. The DNA of the CDR3 is TGTGCCAGCAGTTTAACTCGGGGAGTCTACGAGCAGTACTTC.

Only a few counts were recorded for this clone. This sequence joins TRBV2 and TRBJ1-3, with D unresolved. The V gene's germline CDR1 is SNHLY and CDR2 FYNNEI. V lost 3 bases to trimming and J lost 4 bases, with 13 bases between them. The CDR3 has 15 residues. CDR3 in amino acids: CASSENSLVGNTIYF. In DNA, the CDR3 is TGTGCCAGCAGTGAGAATAGCTTAGTCGGAAACACCATATATTTT.

With regard to this clone: Other DNA sequences of this sample code for an identical CDR3. The V gene is TRBV10-1, the J gene TRBJ1-1; no definite D call. Trimming removed 0 bases at V and 0 bases at J, with 5 bases between. The V gene's germline CDR1 is WNHNN and CDR2 SYGVQD (reference sequence). CDR3 length: 14 residues. The CDR3 DNA follows: TGCGCCAGCAGTGAGTCCGGTGTGAACACTGAAGCTTTCTTT. Its translation: CASSESGVNTEAFF.

This chain uses TRBV7-2 with TRBJ2-4, with D perhaps matching TRBD2 (6 bases). Germline V gene sequence: CDR1 SGHTA, CDR2 FQGNSA. The CDR3 totals 14 residues. Between the trimmed V and J ends, which lost 1 base and 10 bases, there was a span of 14 bases. In DNA form, the CDR3 reads TGTGCCAGCAGCTTAGATGGCGGGGCAGAAATTCAGTACTTC. This sequence encodes CASSLDGGAEIQYF.

This rearrangement joins TRBV7-2 to TRBJ1-5, with unresolved D. The CDR3 runs 17 residues. V shed 4 bases and J shed 6 bases, with 22 bases lying between them. Germline V gene sequence: CDR1 SGHTA, CDR2 FQGNSA. CDR3 bases: TGTGCCAGCAGCTCAGGACGGAACCCTGGGAGTGGTCAGCCCCAGCATTTT. The encoded protein is CASSSGRNPGSGQPQHF.

The chain joins TRBV21-1 to TRBJ2-5; the table names TRBD2, a call not compared with the DNA. TRBV21-1 is a documented pseudogene. This CDR3 comprises 14 residues. The CDR3, as DNA: TGTGCCAGCAGCAAAGAGACGGGAGGGGAGACCCAGTACTTC. It encodes CASSKETGGETQYF.

The CDR3 DNA follows: TGTGCCAGCTCAGGAAGCGGGGGGACCTACGAGCAGTACTTC. It codes for CASSGSGGTYEQYF. J is TRBJ2-7 and V is TRBV18; 9 bases align to TRBD2. This CDR3 region has 14 residues. The junction had 4 bases not matched to a gene; V was cut back by 5 bases and J by 2 bases. Germline loops: CDR1 KGHSH, CDR2 LQKENI.

This clone showed up just a few times. The rearrangement links TRBV21-1 to TRBJ2-7; the table assigns TRBD1, which was not confirmed against the DNA. TRBV21-1 is a listed pseudogene. The CDR3 is made up of 13 amino acids. The CDR3 DNA sequence: TGTGCCAGCAGCAAAGGGGCCTCCTACGAGCAGTACTTC. It codes for CASSKGASYEQYF.

The V and J genes are TRBV19 and TRBJ1-1; a possible D gene is TRBD1 (5 bases). Germline CDR1 LNHDA, CDR2 SQIVND (reference sequence). This CDR3 region has 15 residues. V gave up 3 bases and J gave up 0 bases, with 11 bases separating them. CDR3 region: CASSIWAGMNTEAFF. The CDR3 nucleotides read TGTGCCAGTAGTATTTGGGCAGGGATGAACACTGAAGCTTTCTTT.

V gene TRBV13 combines with J gene TRBJ2-6, with D perhaps matching TRBD1 (6 bases). Germline V gene lookup returns CDR1 PRHDT and CDR2 FYEKMQ (reference sequence). The CDR3 is 17 amino acids. Trimming pared 2 bases from V and 2 bases from J, leaving 13 bases between. The CDR3: CASSLFRDNAGANVLTF. The DNA of the CDR3 is TGTGCCAGCAGCTTATTCCGGGACAATGCTGGGGCCAACGTCCTGACTTTC.

This chain connects TRBV14 to TRBJ1-2; 7 bases fit TRBD1. Germline trimming cut 8 bases from V and 1 base from J; bases unmatched to any gene: 7. The CDR3 runs 14 residues. Germline lookup yields CDR1 SGHDN and CDR2 FVKESK. CDR3 coding DNA: TGTGCCAGCGCTCGACAGGGCGGTAACTATGGCTACACCTTC. Amino acid sequence: CASARQGGNYGYTF.

This chain uses TRBV19 with TRBJ1-1, with a weak D call TRBD1 (6 bases). Germline V lookup: CDR1 LNHDA, CDR2 SQIVND (reference sequence). The CDR3 totals 13 residues. With 7 bases removed from V and 8 bases from J, the gap between germline ends came to 17 bases. The CDR3 DNA reads as TGTGCCAGTACCCCGACAGGCAGGGTGGAAGCTTTCTTT. It specifies CASTPTGRVEAFF.

The CDR3 is CASSFRGSDTGELFF. The CDR3, as DNA: TGTGCCAGCAGTTTCAGGGGGTCCGACACCGGGGAGCTGTTTTTT. The rearrangement joins TRBV28 to TRBJ2-2; 7 nucleotides agree with TRBD1. Germline values: CDR1 MDHEN, CDR2 SYDVKM. CDR3 length: 15 amino acids. V trimming: 3 bases; J trimming: 3 bases; junction bases outside the gene matches: 4. The whole variable domain, remainder taken from reference TRBV28 and TRBJ2-2, is DVKVTQSSRYLVKRTGEKVFLECVQDMDHENMFWYRQDPGLGLRLIYFSYDVKMKEKGDIPEGYSVSREKKERFSLILESASTNQTSMYLCASSFRGSDTGELFFGEGSRLTVL.

V usage is TRBV7-2 and J usage is TRBJ2-1, with 9 bases that match TRBD2. With 5 bases clipped from V and 14 bases from J, the junction kept 7 bases outside the gene matches. Germline CDR1 is SGHTA and CDR2 is FQGNSA. The CDR3 covers 12 residues. The CDR3 DNA follows: TGTGCCAGCAGCATTAGCGGGGGACGGGAGTTCTTC. It yields the protein CASSISGGREFF. Complete variable domain (other parts from reference TRBV7-2 and TRBJ2-1): GAGVSQSPSNKVTEKGKDVELRCDPISGHTALYWYRQSLGQGLEFLIYFQGNSAPDKSGLPSDRFSAERTGGSVSTLTIQRTQQEDSAVYLCASSISGGREFFGPGTRLTVL.

J is TRBJ2-1 and V is TRBV11-2, with 12 bases lining up with TRBD2. V was pared by 5 bases and J by 5 bases, with 7 bases of the junction left unmatched. Per germline, CDR1 SGHAT and CDR2 FQNNGV. The CDR3 loop spans 16 amino acids. The CDR3 region has the DNA TGTGCCAGCAGCCTCGGACTAGCGGGGACTAACAATGAGCAGTTCTTC. Its translation is CASSLGLAGTNNEQFF.

The chain is built from TRBV18 and TRBJ2-2; 10 bases are a match to TRBD2. Germline CDR1 reads KGHSH; CDR2 reads LQKENI. CDR3 length: 15 amino acids. J was trimmed by 4 bases and V by 1 base; bases with no gene match: 0. The chain's CDR3 is CASSPLAGGTGELFF. In DNA, the CDR3 is TGTGCCAGCTCACCACTAGCGGGGGGCACCGGGGAGCTGTTTTTT. The variable domain in full, with the rest retrieved from reference TRBV18 and TRBJ2-2, is NAGVMQNPRHLVRRRGQEARLRCSPMKGHSHVYWYRQLPEEGLKFMVYLQKENIIDESGMPKERFSAEFPKEGPSILRIQQVVRGDSAAYFCASSPLAGGTGELFFGEGSRLTVL.

This chain links TRBV2 with TRBJ2-3; a weak D match, TRBD1 (5 bases). The CDR3 covers 13 residues. CDR1 is SNHLY and CDR2 is FYNNEI in the germline V gene. Trimming took 7 bases from V and 0 from J, leaving 8 bases between them. CDR3 in amino acids: CASTTDSTDTQYF. For the CDR3, the DNA is TGTGCCAGCACGACAGATAGCACAGATACGCAGTATTTT.

In this sample, this clone turned up once. The rearrangement links TRBV5-1 to TRBJ2-2; 12 nucleotides align to TRBD2. CDR3 length: 18 residues. Germline loops: CDR1 SGHRS, CDR2 YFSETQ. Trimming removed 1 base from V and 2 bases from J; junction bases left unmatched: 6. The CDR3 DNA reads TGCGCCAGCAGCTTGCTAGCGGGGGGGCCCCTAAACACCGGGGAGCTGTTTTTT. This codes for CASSLLAGGPLNTGELFF.

This chain connects TRBV19 to TRBJ2-1; 9 nucleotides agree with TRBD2. Germline trimming cut 3 bases from V and 10 bases from J; bases unmatched to any gene: 13. The CDR3 loop spans 16 amino acids. Germline CDR1 reads LNHDA; CDR2 reads SQIVND (reference sequence). The CDR3 sequence is CASSIYSGGRVGEQFF. The CDR3 DNA reads as TGTGCCAGTAGTATCTATAGCGGGGGCCGCGTCGGGGAGCAGTTCTTC.

The chain carries TRBV4-2 and TRBJ1-1; D is unresolved. The V gene's germline CDR1 is LGHNA and CDR2 YNFKEQ. Trimming shortened V by 3 bases and J by 7 bases, and 6 bases separated the two germline ends. The CDR3 totals 11 residues. This CDR3 reads CASSHSSEAFF. DNA of the CDR3: TGTGCCAGCAGCCATAGTAGTGAAGCTTTCTTT.